These T cell receptor beta chains were read from a single sample in a study of T cells in Graves' hyperthyroidism and ophthalmopathy. TCRdb used MiXCR to reprocess the multiplex PCR reads, holding one entry per CDR3 protein. Seen here are approximately 370,000 distinct CDR3 sequences, approximately 18% observed once, and the top ten hold about a third. The sample comprised blood. Receptors originate from a woman aged 30 to 39 with Graves' hyperthyroidism that later progressed to Graves' ophthalmopathy. The CDR3 runs from the conserved cysteine through the conserved F or W. Each record gives: J gene, clone size, V gene, D gene, CDR3 DNA, CDR3 protein. The D gene is left open where the match is weak. Expanded clones get a size class; other rows say once, few or many, or leave the size out.

j_gene: TRBJ2-2
abundance: many
v_gene: TRBV30
d_gene: .
CDR3nt: TGTGCCTGGAGCCCCTTTGGCGGGGAAACCGGGGAGCTGTTTTTT
CDR3aa: CAWSPFGGETGELFF

j_gene: TRBJ1-6
abundance: many
v_gene: TRBV5-1
d_gene: TRBD1
CDR3nt: TGCGCCAGCAGCTCGACTCCGGGACAGCGAGTTTCACCCCTCCACTTT
CDR3aa: CASSSTPGQRVSPLHF

j_gene: TRBJ2-1
abundance: few
v_gene: TRBV6-2/TRBV6-3
d_gene: TRBD2
CDR3nt: TGTGCCAGCACCCCTCCTAGCGGGGGCTATGAGCAGTTCTTC
CDR3aa: CASTPPSGGYEQFF

j_gene: TRBJ2-5
abundance: many
v_gene: TRBV27
d_gene: TRBD2
CDR3nt: TGTGCCAGCAGTATCCTAGGACTAGCGGGAGGGAGGGAGACCCAGTACTTC
CDR3aa: CASSILGLAGGRETQYF

j_gene: TRBJ2-5
abundance: .
v_gene: TRBV24-1
d_gene: TRBD2
CDR3nt: TGTGCCACCAGTGATTCCCGACTAGCGGGACCCCAAGAGACCCAGTACTTC
CDR3aa: CATSDSRLAGPQETQYF

j_gene: TRBJ1-3
abundance: many
v_gene: TRBV6-5
d_gene: .
CDR3nt: TGTGCCAGCAGTACTACGACAGGCTCTGGAAACACCATATATTTT
CDR3aa: CASSTTTGSGNTIYF

j_gene: TRBJ1-5
abundance: .
v_gene: TRBV19
d_gene: .
CDR3nt: TGTGCCGGGGGCATATATAGCAATCAGCCCCAGCATTTT
CDR3aa: CAGGIYSNQPQHF

j_gene: TRBJ1-2
abundance: many
v_gene: TRBV3-1
d_gene: .
CDR3nt: TGTGCCAGCAGCCAAGGGCAAGACTTCTCTAACTATGGCTACACCTTC
CDR3aa: CASSQGQDFSNYGYTF

j_gene: TRBJ1-2
abundance: .
v_gene: TRBV12-3/TRBV12-4
d_gene: TRBD1
CDR3nt: TGTGCCAGCAGGCGAGGGACAGGGGACTATGGCTACACCTTC
CDR3aa: CASRRGTGDYGYTF

j_gene: TRBJ2-3
abundance: many
v_gene: TRBV18
d_gene: .
CDR3nt: TGTGCCAGCTCACCCCGTGCACTTAGCGGATACACAGATACGCAGTATTTT
CDR3aa: CASSPRALSGYTDTQYF

j_gene: TRBJ2-3
abundance: many
v_gene: TRBV20-1
d_gene: TRBD2
CDR3nt: TGCAGTGCCGAAGGGACTAGCGGGGGTACTACAGATACGCAGTATTTT
CDR3aa: CSAEGTSGGTTDTQYF

j_gene: TRBJ2-2
abundance: few
v_gene: TRBV27
d_gene: .
CDR3nt: TGTGCCAGCAGTTCCTCCGCCGGGCACACCGGGGAGCTGTTTTTT
CDR3aa: CASSSSAGHTGELFF

j_gene: TRBJ1-5
abundance: many
v_gene: TRBV7-2
d_gene: .
CDR3nt: TGTGCCAGCGCAGGGCCTCCCGATAATCAGCCCCAGCATTTT
CDR3aa: CASAGPPDNQPQHF

j_gene: TRBJ2-3
abundance: .
v_gene: TRBV29-1
d_gene: .
CDR3nt: TGCAGCGTAGCGCCGGGACAAAGCACAGATACGCAGTATTTT
CDR3aa: CSVAPGQSTDTQYF

j_gene: TRBJ2-3
abundance: many
v_gene: TRBV2
d_gene: .
CDR3nt: TGTGCCAGCAGTGCCGGGACTGGCACAGATACGCAGTATTTT
CDR3aa: CASSAGTGTDTQYF

j_gene: TRBJ1-2
abundance: .
v_gene: TRBV6-6
d_gene: TRBD1
CDR3nt: TGTGCCAGCAGTTACCAGGGACAGTACTATGGCTTCACCTTC
CDR3aa: CASSYQGQYYGFTF

j_gene: TRBJ1-1
abundance: many
v_gene: TRBV5-1
d_gene: .
CDR3nt: TGCGCCAGCAGCTTGGATCAGGGATGGGGCACTGAAGCTTTCTTT
CDR3aa: CASSLDQGWGTEAFF

j_gene: TRBJ1-2
abundance: .
v_gene: TRBV6-7
d_gene: .
CDR3nt: TGTGCCAGCAGTTGGCGCGCACAGGATAATTGTGGCTACACCTTC
CDR3aa: CASSWRAQDNCGYTF

j_gene: TRBJ2-7
abundance: many
v_gene: TRBV12-3/TRBV12-4
d_gene: TRBD2
CDR3nt: TGTGCCAGCAGCCCTGGACTAGTCGACGAGCAGTACTTC
CDR3aa: CASSPGLVDEQYF

j_gene: TRBJ1-2
abundance: many
v_gene: TRBV11-2
d_gene: TRBD1
CDR3nt: TGTGCCAGCAGCGCCAAAACAGGGGTTGGTGGCTACACCTTC
CDR3aa: CASSAKTGVGGYTF

j_gene: TRBJ1-1
abundance: many
v_gene: TRBV2
d_gene: .
CDR3nt: TGTGCCAGCAGTGAAGCAGACAGGAGGGCTTTCTTT
CDR3aa: CASSEADRRAFF

j_gene: TRBJ1-4
abundance: many
v_gene: TRBV7-8
d_gene: .
CDR3nt: TGTGCCAGCAGCATCCGCGGGACTAATGAAAAACTGTTTTTT
CDR3aa: CASSIRGTNEKLFF

j_gene: TRBJ2-7
abundance: few
v_gene: TRBV28
d_gene: .
CDR3nt: TGTGCCAGCAGTTCGTCCTATTACGGGCAGTACTTC
CDR3aa: CASSSSYYGQYF

j_gene: TRBJ2-5
abundance: many
v_gene: TRBV20-1
d_gene: .
CDR3nt: TGCAGTGCTAGAGATTCAACCTCTCAGGGGTGGGAGACCCAGTACTTC
CDR3aa: CSARDSTSQGWETQYF

j_gene: TRBJ1-6
abundance: many
v_gene: TRBV2
d_gene: .
CDR3nt: TGTGCCAGCAGTGAAGCCAGGGGCCGTAATTCACCCCTCCACTTT
CDR3aa: CASSEARGRNSPLHF

j_gene: TRBJ2-2
abundance: .
v_gene: TRBV20-1
d_gene: .
CDR3nt: TGCAGTGCTGGACGAAGGGGCACCGGGGAGCTGTTTTTT
CDR3aa: CSAGRRGTGELFF

j_gene: TRBJ2-5
abundance: many
v_gene: TRBV7-2
d_gene: .
CDR3nt: TGTGCCAGCAGCTTAGGACCTCAAGAGACCCAGTACTTC
CDR3aa: CASSLGPQETQYF

j_gene: TRBJ2-5
abundance: .
v_gene: TRBV29-1
d_gene: TRBD2
CDR3nt: TGCAGCGTGGGGGGACTAGCGGGGCGAGAGACCCAGTACTTC
CDR3aa: CSVGGLAGRETQYF

j_gene: TRBJ1-6
abundance: many
v_gene: TRBV28
d_gene: TRBD1
CDR3nt: TGTGCCAGCAGTTTAGCAGGGGGCGAGCCACCCCTCCACTTT
CDR3aa: CASSLAGGEPPLHF

j_gene: TRBJ2-1
abundance: .
v_gene: TRBV19
d_gene: .
CDR3nt: TGTGCCAGTAGTATATCGGTACACCCGAGCTCCTACAATGAGCAGTTCTTC
CDR3aa: CASSISVHPSSYNEQFF

j_gene: TRBJ2-1
abundance: few
v_gene: TRBV19
d_gene: .
CDR3nt: TGTGCCAGTAGTCCATTCGGTGCCGGTGCCAATGAGCAGTTCTTC
CDR3aa: CASSPFGAGANEQFF

j_gene: TRBJ2-4
abundance: .
v_gene: TRBV27
d_gene: .
CDR3nt: TGTGCCAGCAGTTTAATGGGACCCGCCAAAAACATTCAGTACTTC
CDR3aa: CASSLMGPAKNIQYF

j_gene: TRBJ2-7
abundance: many
v_gene: TRBV5-1
d_gene: .
CDR3nt: TGCGCCAGCAGCGCCGGGGGACAGCTTAACACCTACGAGCAGTACTTC
CDR3aa: CASSAGGQLNTYEQYF

j_gene: TRBJ1-5
abundance: many
v_gene: TRBV10-3
d_gene: .
CDR3nt: TGTGCCATCAGTGAGGGACCCTACGATCAGCCCCAGCATTTT
CDR3aa: CAISEGPYDQPQHF

j_gene: TRBJ1-1
abundance: many
v_gene: TRBV12-3/TRBV12-4
d_gene: .
CDR3nt: TGTGCCAGCAGGATCCAATTGAACACTGAAGCTTTCTTT
CDR3aa: CASRIQLNTEAFF

j_gene: TRBJ2-7
abundance: many
v_gene: TRBV6-1
d_gene: TRBD2
CDR3nt: TGTGCCAGCAGTTCCATTAGCGGGGCTAGCTCCTACGAGCAGTACTTC
CDR3aa: CASSSISGASSYEQYF

j_gene: TRBJ2-1
abundance: .
v_gene: TRBV2
d_gene: .
CDR3nt: TGTGCCAGCAGTGAAATTCTCCGTCTGGATGAGCAGTTCTTC
CDR3aa: CASSEILRLDEQFF

j_gene: TRBJ2-2
abundance: many
v_gene: TRBV28
d_gene: .
CDR3nt: TGTGCCAGCATTACGGCGGGGGCCCACACCGGGGAGCTGTTTTTT
CDR3aa: CASITAGAHTGELFF

j_gene: TRBJ2-7
abundance: .
v_gene: TRBV25-1
d_gene: .
CDR3nt: TGTGCCAGCAGTGATTCCGACAGCTCCTACGAGCAGTACTTC
CDR3aa: CASSDSDSSYEQYF

j_gene: TRBJ2-3
abundance: many
v_gene: TRBV20-1
d_gene: .
CDR3nt: TGCAGTGCTCCTAGCACAGATACGCAGTATTTT
CDR3aa: CSAPSTDTQYF

j_gene: TRBJ1-4
abundance: many
v_gene: TRBV10-3
d_gene: .
CDR3nt: TGTGCCATCAGTGAGGGGGCACAGGGACTTCATGAAAAACTGTTTTTT
CDR3aa: CAISEGAQGLHEKLFF

j_gene: TRBJ2-1
abundance: few
v_gene: TRBV5-6
d_gene: .
CDR3nt: TGTGCCAGCAGCTTTTTTGCAGTGGGCTCCAATGAGCAGTTCTTC
CDR3aa: CASSFFAVGSNEQFF